This T cell receptor (beta chain) was recovered during a study of blood T cells in healthy people across ages. This clonotype was recorded at least ten times. The second PCR ran about 6 to 12 cycles with a sample-barcoded 5' primer and J-beta primers. From the 5' RACE reads, TCRdb called clonotypes with MiXCR, one entry per CDR3 protein. Here the sample spans 1.6 million or so distinct CDR3 sequences, around 36% being singletons. Each sample had at least 6 million PBMCs isolated. This CDR3 is built from 13 residues. J gave up 3 bases and V 2 bases, and 1 base lay outside the gene matches. Germline V lookup: CDR1 SGHRS, CDR2 YFSETQ.

This sequence originates from a woman aged 25 to 45 in good health. This chain connects TRBV5-1 to TRBJ2-7; 8 bases map to TRBD1. The sample taken for sequencing was blood. The CDR3 reads CASSFTGGYEQYF. In nucleotides, the CDR3 is TGCGCCAGCAGCTTTACAGGGGGCTACGAGCAGTACTTC. Looking up the rest from reference TRBV5-1 and TRBJ2-7 gives the full variable domain: KAGVTQTPRYLIKTRGQQVTLSCSPISGHRSVSWYQQTPGQGLQFLFEYFSETQRNKGNFPGRFSGRQFSNSRSEMNVSTLELGDSALYLCASSFTGGYEQYFGPGTRLTVT.